The rows below give T cell receptor beta chains drawn from one sample of a study of T cell responses to AZD1222 COVID-19 vaccine. The assay was immunoSEQ multiplex PCR, and TCRdb's table has in-frame clones only and misses some. The table shows 95,000 to 150,000 clones, with about 92% occurring only once. This specimen was peripheral blood, taken on day 0 of AZD1222 vaccination. The receptors come from an adult in good health. The CDR3 runs from the conserved cysteine through the conserved F or W. The D gene is left open where the match is weak. Where a row states a size, it is once, few, many or the class of an expanded clone; other rows omit it.

CDR3aa	CDR3nt	abundance	v_gene	j_gene	d_gene
CASSPLRGDSGQETQYF	TGCGCCAGCAGTCCTTTGAGGGGAGATAGTGGCCAAGAGACCCAGTACTTC	-	TRBV4-3	TRBJ2-5	-
CATSDRGQGVNTGELFF	TGTGCCACCAGTGACCGCGGACAGGGGGTAAACACCGGGGAGCTGTTTTTT	-	TRBV24-1	TRBJ2-2	TRBD1
CASSPRDREPYEQYF	TGTGCCAGCAGCCCCCGGGACAGAGAACCCTACGAGCAGTACTTC	-	TRBV3-1/TRBV3-2	TRBJ2-7	TRBD1
CASSPPRGEQYF	TGTGCCAGCAGTCCACCGAGAGGGGAGCAGTACTTC	-	TRBV27	TRBJ2-7	-
CASSDFAGGGEQYF	TGTGCCAGCAGTGATTTCGCGGGGGGCGGCGAGCAGTACTTC	-	TRBV28	TRBJ2-7	TRBD2
CATFPGQANVRTEAFF	TGTGCCACCTTTCCGGGACAAGCGAACGTTAGGACTGAAGCTTTCTTT	-	TRBV6-4	TRBJ1-1	-
CASSLSGDEQYF	TGTGCCAGCAGTTTATCCGGGGACGAGCAGTACTTC	-	TRBV27	TRBJ2-7	-
CASSLTTGTGLNTEAFF	TGTGCCAGCAGCTTAACTACCGGGACAGGGCTGAACACTGAAGCTTTCTTT	-	TRBV7-2	TRBJ1-1	TRBD1
CASTPSAGNTEAFF	TGTGCCAGTACTCCTTCCGCGGGGAACACTGAAGCTTTCTTT	once	TRBV19	TRBJ1-1	-
CASSFRTGYSYEQYF	TGTGCCAGCAGTTTTAGGACAGGGTACTCCTACGAGCAGTACTTC	-	TRBV28	TRBJ2-7	TRBD1
CSAIDSRTGLMRGANVLTF	TGCAGTGCTATTGATTCGAGGACAGGTCTAATGCGGGGGGCCAACGTCCTGACTTTC	-	TRBV20-1	TRBJ2-6	TRBD1
CSVPHGGGAKTEAFF	TGCAGCGTGCCGCATGGAGGGGGGGCTAAGACTGAAGCTTTCTTT	-	TRBV29-1	TRBJ1-1	-
CASSQSGVGYTF	TGTGCCAGCAGCCAATCAGGGGTTGGCTACACCTTC	-	TRBV16	TRBJ1-2	-
CASSRPSGGGEQFF	TGTGCCAGTAGTAGACCCAGTGGTGGGGGGGAGCAGTTCTTC	-	TRBV19	TRBJ2-1	-
CASSLGAGSTEAFF	TGTGCCAGCAGCTTAGGTGCCGGGAGCACTGAAGCTTTCTTT	-	TRBV11-2	TRBJ1-1	-
CASSPRGGATGNTIYF	TGTGCCAGCAGCCCCAGGGGGGGGGCAACTGGAAACACCATATATTTT	-	TRBV7-2	TRBJ1-3	TRBD1
CASSVGGRTEAFF	TGTGCCAGCAGCGTGGGGGGGCGTACTGAAGCTTTCTTT	-	TRBV9	TRBJ1-1	-